This passage covers 25 T cell receptor beta chains from one sample sequenced in a study of shared clonotypes between healthy human individuals. Clones were read by immunoSEQ multiplex PCR, and TCRdb kept only the in-frame ones, dropping some. Among about 1.1 million clones listed, 75% to 85% were seen once. The specimen sequenced was memory CD4+ T cells from PBMCs. Subset specified: CD45RA-negative fraction. Source of these receptors: a man aged 18 to 35 in good health. Some clones in this sample may be carry-over from other donors' samples.

V and J are TRBV6-1 and TRBJ2-1; D ambiguous. Trimming pared 3 bases from V and 6 bases from J, leaving 9 bases between. The germline CDR1 and CDR2 sequences are MNHNS and SASEGT. This CDR3 is built from 13 residues. CDR3 sequence: CASSDQNANEQFF. In nucleotides, the CDR3 is TGTGCCAGCAGTGACCAGAACGCCAATGAGCAGTTCTTC.

V gene TRBV19 combines with J gene TRBJ2-2, with 10 positions matching TRBD2. The V segment lost 5 bases and the J segment 5 bases; nucleotides outside the gene matches: 11. The length of the CDR3 is 17 residues. CDR1 and CDR2 (germline): LNHDA, SQIVND (reference sequence). In nucleotides, the CDR3 is TGTGCCAGTAGTCTCGGACTTCTAGCGGGAGTTACCGGGGAGCTGTTTTTT. As protein: CASSLGLLAGVTGELFF. Complete variable domain (other parts from reference TRBV19 and TRBJ2-2): DGGITQSPKYLFRKEGQNVTLSCEQNLNHDAMYWYRQDPGQGLRLIYYSQIVNDFQKGDIAEGYSVSREKKESFPLTVTSAQKNPTAFYLCASSLGLLAGVTGELFFGEGSRLTVL.

This chain connects TRBV28 to TRBJ2-2; 8 bases align to TRBD2. The CDR3 sequence is 14 residues long. CDR1 and CDR2 from the germline V gene are MDHEN and SYDVKM. The J segment lost 8 bases and the V segment lost 8 bases, leaving 10 bases of the junction unmatched. The CDR3 coding sequence is TGTGCCAGCCTTAGCGGGATGAGGGCGGGGGAGCTGTTTTTT. It is translated as CASLSGMRAGELFF.

The chain has TRBV7-9 and TRBJ2-7; D is unclear. This CDR3 contains 11 residues. Germline V gene sequence: CDR1 SEHNR, CDR2 FQNEAQ (reference sequence). Trimming removed 5 bases at V and 3 bases at J, with 5 bases between. The CDR3 sequence: CASSGYYEQYF. DNA for the CDR3: TGTGCCAGCAGCGGCTACTACGAGCAGTACTTC.

The chain combines TRBV28 with TRBJ2-3; 8 nucleotides align to TRBD1. The CDR3 length is 13 residues. V lost 5 bases to trimming and J lost 15 bases; unmatched junction nucleotides: 13. The germline V gene has CDR1 MDHEN and CDR2 SYDVKM. The CDR3 DNA is TGTGCCAGCAGTCGTACGGTTTCAGGGGGCTTATATTTT. Translated, it gives CASSRTVSGGLYF.

The CDR3 loop is CASSDSPLTGKNIQYF. DNA for the CDR3: TGTGCCAGCAGTGACTCACCCCTGACCGGCAAAAACATTCAGTACTTC. The gene calls are TRBV2 and TRBJ2-4; D is uncertain. CDR1 is SNHLY and CDR2 is FYNNEI in the germline V gene. CDR3 length: 16 residues. Between the trimmed V and J ends, which lost 3 bases and 3 bases, there was a span of 15 bases.

The J gene is TRBJ2-6, the V gene TRBV7-3; TRBD1 is a possible D gene (5 bases). CDR3 length: 16 amino acids. V was trimmed by 4 bases and J by 4 bases, leaving 14 bases between them. Germline lookup yields CDR1 SGHTA and CDR2 FQGTGA. Written as DNA, the CDR3 is TGTGCCAGCAGCTCTCTTCAGGGATCCGGGGCCAACGTCCTGACTTTC. This gives the protein CASSSLQGSGANVLTF.

V gene TRBV27 combines with J gene TRBJ2-7, with TRBD2 identical over 7 bases. The length of the CDR3 is 16 residues. Trimming removed 5 bases from V and 7 bases from J; junction bases left unmatched: 17. Per the germline V gene, CDR1 is MNHEY and CDR2 is SMNVEV (reference sequence). CDR3 loop: CASSRAPGLTSREQYF. In DNA, the CDR3 is TGTGCCAGCAGTCGAGCCCCGGGACTAACGTCGAGGGAGCAGTACTTC.

This clone has a count of ten or more. This sequence joins TRBV2 and TRBJ2-5; D is ambiguous. This CDR3 comprises 12 residues. The germline V and J ends were trimmed by 4 bases and 5 bases, with 8 bases remaining between them. Germline CDR1 SNHLY, CDR2 FYNNEI. The CDR3 sequence is CASSAEEETQYF. Here the CDR3 DNA reads TGTGCCAGCAGTGCTGAGGAGGAGACCCAGTACTTC.

This chain links TRBV27 with TRBJ2-1; D may be TRBD1 (5 bases). This CDR3 has 13 amino acids. Germline V gene sequence: CDR1 MNHEY, CDR2 SMNVEV (reference sequence). V lost 6 bases and J 9 bases, leaving 15 bases between the germline ends. As DNA, the CDR3 is TGTGCCAGCAGCTCCAACTGGGGCGGTGAGCAGTTCTTC. Translation: CASSSNWGGEQFF.

This chain links TRBV25-1 with TRBJ2-2; D is perhaps TRBD1 or TRBD2 (5 bases each). This CDR3 contains 18 residues. V was cut by 4 bases and J by 5 bases, with 23 bases left in between. Germline assignment: CDR1 MGHDK and CDR2 SYGVNS. The CDR3 loop is CASSGPPGPNMGTGELFF. The CDR3 region has the DNA TGTGCCAGCAGTGGACCACCGGGACCCAACATGGGTACCGGGGAGCTGTTTTTT.

In the case of this clone: This sample also contains other DNA sequences that code for the same CDR3. The chain has TRBV7-9 and TRBJ2-2; D is perhaps TRBD1 (5 bases). V was shortened by 1 base and J by 5 bases, with 11 bases between the two germline ends. This CDR3 is built from 15 residues. Germline assignment: CDR1 SEHNR and CDR2 FQNEAQ (reference sequence). CDR3 sequence: CASSLGAGRTGELFF. CDR3 bases: TGTGCCAGCAGCTTAGGGGCAGGGCGAACCGGGGAGCTGTTTTTT.

This clone was seen at least ten times. CDR3 nucleotide sequence: TGCGCCAGCAGCCAAGATGCCAGCGGCACAGATACGCAGTATTTT. Amino acids: CASSQDASGTDTQYF. The chain is built from TRBV4-3 and TRBJ2-3; D gene unclear. CDR3 length equals 15 residues. Germline V lookup: CDR1 LGHNA, CDR2 YSLEER. V lost 0 bases and J lost 1, with 8 bases in between.

The chain couples TRBV28 to TRBJ2-1, with D possibly TRBD1 on 5 matching bases. CDR1 is MDHEN and CDR2 is SYDVKM in the germline V gene. Trimming cost V 6 bases and J 6 bases, with 9 bases left between them. There are 12 residues in the CDR3. This chain's CDR3 is CASRGPFNEQFF. In DNA, the CDR3 is TGTGCCAGCAGGGGGCCATTCAATGAGCAGTTCTTC.

Here the CDR3 reads CAIRGLGTSGRGDTQYF. The CDR3 bases are TGTGCCATCAGGGGACTTGGGACTAGCGGGAGAGGAGATACGCAGTATTTT. The V and J genes are TRBV10-3 and TRBJ2-3, with TRBD2 matching over 14 bases. V lost 6 bases and J lost 5; bases outside the gene matches: 10. Germline CDR1 ENHRY, CDR2 SYGVKD. The length of the CDR3 is 17 residues.

The chain has TRBV28 and TRBJ2-1, with 7 positions matching TRBD1. The junction had 9 bases not matched to a gene; V was cut back by 6 bases and J by 4 bases. The germline gives CDR1 MDHEN, CDR2 SYDVKM. The CDR3 runs 15 residues. CDR3 amino acids: CASRLAGTVYNEQFF. As DNA, the CDR3 is TGTGCCAGCAGGCTAGCCGGGACAGTATACAATGAGCAGTTCTTC.

For this clone: Just one base apart from a much larger clone, this may be a read error. Additional DNA sequences in this sample encode the identical CDR3. V and J are TRBV7-2 and TRBJ2-3; D not certain. Trimming took 1 base from V and 6 from J, leaving 5 bases between them. The V gene's germline CDR1 is SGHTA and CDR2 FQGNSA. The CDR3 length is 12 residues. This CDR3 is CASSLGADTQYF. The CDR3 DNA reads as TGTGCCAGCAGCTTAGGTGCCGATACGCAGTATTTT.

The chain combines TRBV4-1 with TRBJ2-2, with TRBD2 matching 13 bases. Germline assignment: CDR1 MGHRA and CDR2 YSYEKL. With 4 bases clipped from V and 3 bases from J, the junction kept 8 bases outside the gene matches. The CDR3 is made up of 18 amino acids. CDR3 protein: CASSRYLLAGGDTGELFF. The DNA of the CDR3 is TGCGCCAGCAGCCGGTACCTACTAGCGGGAGGGGACACCGGGGAGCTGTTTTTT.

The rearrangement links TRBV6-5 to TRBJ1-5; D might be TRBD1 (5 bases). V was clipped by 2 bases and J by 2 bases, with 7 bases between them. Germline V gene data show CDR1 as MNHEY and CDR2 as SVGAGI. CDR3 length: 14 amino acids. CDR3 sequence (DNA): TGTGCCAGCAGTTACGGGGCGGGCAATCAGCCCCAGCATTTT. This translates into CASSYGAGNQPQHF.

The genes are TRBV2 and TRBJ2-5; the D gene is possibly TRBD2 (5 bases). Germline lookup yields CDR1 SNHLY and CDR2 FYNNEI. Trimming removed 7 bases at V and 4 bases at J, with 16 bases between. CDR3 length: 14 residues. The CDR3 region has the DNA TGTGCCAGCATCCGGGCCGCGGCGGGAGAGACCCAGTACTTC. Its translation: CASIRAAAGETQYF. The whole variable domain, remainder taken from reference TRBV2 and TRBJ2-5, is EPEVTQTPSHQVTQMGQEVILRCVPISNHLYFYWYRQILGQKVEFLVSFYNNEISEKSEIFDDQFSVERPDGSNFTLKIRSTKLEDSAMYFCASIRAAAGETQYFGPGTRLLVL.

V and J are TRBV4-3 and TRBJ2-7; D is undetermined. V was pared by 0 bases and J by 3 bases, with 6 bases between. The germline gives CDR1 LGHNA, CDR2 YSLEER. The CDR3 length is 13 residues. The CDR3 coding sequence is TGCGCCAGCAGCCAAGAGTGGGACTACGAGCAGTACTTC. It encodes CASSQEWDYEQYF.

The chain couples TRBV2 to TRBJ2-5; 10 bases fit TRBD2. This CDR3 has 16 amino acids. Germline trimming cut 6 bases from V and 1 base from J; bases unmatched to any gene: 8. Germline CDR1 is SNHLY and CDR2 is FYNNEI. Here the CDR3 DNA reads TGTGCCAGCAGCGCCCGACTAGCGGGTCTCCAAGAGACCCAGTACTTC. Protein sequence: CASSARLAGLQETQYF.

This clone turned up a few times. V and J are TRBV25-1 and TRBJ1-2; D gene unclear. Germline V gene lookup returns CDR1 MGHDK and CDR2 SYGVNS. The CDR3 sequence is 14 residues long. With 6 bases removed from V and 6 bases from J, the gap between germline ends came to 17 bases. The CDR3 is CASSLSGSHHGYTF. CDR3 nucleotide sequence: TGTGCCAGCAGCCTTAGTGGCTCCCACCATGGCTACACCTTC.

The chain joins TRBV7-9 to TRBJ2-1; TRBD2 might be the D (6 bases). The V gene's germline CDR1 is SEHNR and CDR2 FQNEAQ (reference sequence). The CDR3 sequence is 15 residues long. V dropped 5 bases and J dropped 6 bases, with 17 bases sitting between them. CDR3 nucleotide sequence: TGTGCCAGCAGCCTTAGTGGGGAGGTGCTCAATGAGCAGTTCTTC. It yields the protein CASSLSGEVLNEQFF. Combining the CDR3 with reference TRBV7-9 and TRBJ2-1 gives the whole variable domain DTGVSQNPRHKITKRGQNVTFRCDPISEHNRLYWYRQTLGQGPEFLTYFQNEAQLEKSRLLSDRFSAERPKGSFSTLEIQRTEQGDSAMYLCASSLSGEVLNEQFFGPGTRLTVL.

The chain links TRBV6-5 to TRBJ2-7; a weak D match, TRBD2 (5 bases). The CDR3 runs 16 residues. V lost 2 bases and J lost 4, with 18 bases in between. Germline V gene lookup returns CDR1 MNHEY and CDR2 SVGAGI. The CDR3 nucleotides are TGTGCCAGCAGTTACAACCGGTGGACTTCCCTGTACGAGCAGTACTTC. Encoded protein: CASSYNRWTSLYEQYF.